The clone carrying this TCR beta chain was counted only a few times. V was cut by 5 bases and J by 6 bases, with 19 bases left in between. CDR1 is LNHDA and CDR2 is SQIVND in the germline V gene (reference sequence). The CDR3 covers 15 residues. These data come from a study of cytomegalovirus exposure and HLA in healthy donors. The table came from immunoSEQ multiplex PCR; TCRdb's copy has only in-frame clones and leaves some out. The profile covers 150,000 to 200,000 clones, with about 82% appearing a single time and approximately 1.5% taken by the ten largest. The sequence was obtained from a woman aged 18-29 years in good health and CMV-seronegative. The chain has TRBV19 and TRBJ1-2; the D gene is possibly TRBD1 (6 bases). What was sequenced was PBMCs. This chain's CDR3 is CASSAQPGHFDGYTF. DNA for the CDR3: TGTGCCAGTAGTGCTCAACCGGGACACTTTGATGGCTACACCTTC.